These 26 T cell receptor beta chains share one sample of origin, sequenced in a study of shared clonotypes between healthy human individuals (dated by TCRdb to 2018 to 2020). Library creation used the immunoSEQ multiplex PCR assay. The clones in this table, taken by TCRdb from immuneACCESS, are in-frame only. Not every clone is retained; where verified, under half of the shortfall comes from an unresolved V gene, and the cause of the rest is unknown. In this sample the table shows roughly 500,000 clones, less than 85% of which occur a single time. Together, the top ten hold approximately 12% of the sample. Sequenced input: PBMCs. The origin of the receptors is a woman aged 40 to 49 in good health. Some clones in this sample may be carry-over from other donors' samples.

On this clone itself: The same CDR3 arises from other DNA sequences in this sample as well. This chain connects TRBV5-1 to TRBJ2-6; D is unclear. The CDR3 runs to 14 residues. The germline V gene encodes CDR1 SGHRS and CDR2 YFSETQ. With 3 bases removed from V and 0 bases from J, the gap between germline ends came to 4 bases. CDR3 amino acids: CASSSSSGANVLTF. The CDR3 DNA reads as TGCGCCAGCAGCTCATCCTCTGGGGCCAACGTCCTGACTTTC.

At least ten counts were recorded for this clone. This sequence joins TRBV6-1 and TRBJ1-2, with 7 nucleotides matching TRBD1. Germline lookup yields CDR1 MNHNS and CDR2 SASEGT. V gave up 7 bases and J gave up 6 bases; unmatched junction bases: 8. The CDR3 is made up of 13 amino acids. CDR3 coding DNA: TGTGCCAGCACGGACAGGCAAATCAATGGCTACACCTTC. It encodes CASTDRQINGYTF.

This chain uses TRBV6-1 with TRBJ2-2; TRBD1 aligns across 8 bases. The CDR3 runs to 15 residues. Germline trimming cut 1 base from V and 6 bases from J; bases unmatched to any gene: 4. Germline assignment: CDR1 MNHNS and CDR2 SASEGT. CDR3 sequence reads: CASSEGTGTPGELFF. The CDR3 nucleotides are TGTGCCAGCAGTGAAGGGACAGGGACACCCGGGGAGCTGTTTTTT.

The J gene is TRBJ2-2, the V gene TRBV6-4, with 9 bases fitting TRBD2. The CDR3 has 14 residues. After removal of 5 bases from V and 6 bases from J, the junction contained 4 bases not matched to a gene. Germline assignment: CDR1 MRHNA and CDR2 SNTAGT. The CDR3 reads CASSRTSEAGELFF. In nucleotides, the CDR3 is TGTGCCAGCAGTAGGACTAGCGAAGCCGGGGAGCTGTTTTTT.

The chain uses TRBV6-4 and TRBJ2-3; no clear D gene. The length of the CDR3 is 13 residues. Germline-derived CDR1 and CDR2 are MRHNA and SNTAGT. Trimming left V 4 bases short and J 6 bases short, with 11 bases between. CDR3 amino acids: CASSASTVDTQYF. Here the CDR3 DNA reads TGTGCCAGCAGTGCCTCCACTGTGGATACGCAGTATTTT.

The rearrangement uses TRBV14 and TRBJ1-1; 7 bases match TRBD1. The V and J ends lost 5 bases and 3 bases, in that order; junction bases with no gene match: 3. Germline V gene sequence: CDR1 SGHDN, CDR2 FVKESK. The CDR3 length is 13 residues. CDR3 amino acids: CASSEGADTEAFF. DNA of the CDR3: TGTGCCAGCAGCGAGGGGGCTGACACTGAAGCTTTCTTT.

This chain links TRBV5-1 with TRBJ1-1; D remains ambiguous. The CDR3 is made up of 14 amino acids. The ends were cut back, 0 bases at V and 5 bases at J, with 11 bases in the middle. Germline V gene sequence: CDR1 SGHRS, CDR2 YFSETQ. Here the CDR3 DNA reads TGCGCCAGCAGCTTGGGGGCCGTGGTAACTGAAGCTTTCTTT. Protein product: CASSLGAVVTEAFF.

This clone was recorded many times. This chain uses TRBV30 with TRBJ1-5, with 7 bases matching TRBD1. Germline V lookup: CDR1 GTSNPN, CDR2 SVGIG (reference sequence). V shed 4 bases, J shed 4 bases, and the junction held 7 bases outside the gene matches. The CDR3 consists of 14 residues. The CDR3 DNA follows: TGTGCCTGGACCCGACAGGGTTGGAATCAGCCCCAGCATTTT. Its protein product is CAWTRQGWNQPQHF.

As to this clone: The same CDR3 can be traced to other DNA sequences in this sample. The genes are TRBV27 and TRBJ1-5, with TRBD1 matching over 8 bases. The V segment lost 6 bases and the J segment 5 bases; nucleotides outside the gene matches: 6. Germline V gene data show CDR1 as MNHEY and CDR2 as SMNVEV (reference sequence). The CDR3 totals 14 residues. CDR3 in amino acids: CASSQGQGYQPQHF. CDR3 DNA: TGTGCCAGCAGCCAAGGACAGGGATATCAGCCCCAGCATTTT.

CDR3 DNA: TGTGCCAGCAGCTTGTCAGACAATGAGCAGTTCTTC. As protein: CASSLSDNEQFF. V is TRBV5-4 and J is TRBJ2-1; no clear D gene. V was cut by 1 base and J by 5 bases, with 4 bases left in between. CDR3 length equals 12 residues. The germline CDR1 and CDR2 sequences are SGHNT and YYREEE (reference sequence).

This clone was seen a handful of times. The chain is built from TRBV28 and TRBJ1-5, with 7 bases fitting TRBD1. Germline-derived CDR1 and CDR2 are MDHEN and SYDVKM. CDR3 length equals 13 residues. Trimming took 6 bases from V and 3 from J; bases not matched to a gene: 2. CDR3 protein: CASRDRVNQPQHF. CDR3 DNA sequence: TGTGCCAGCAGAGACAGGGTCAATCAGCCCCAGCATTTT.

The chain links TRBV7-2 to TRBJ1-4; no firm D call. The ends were cut back, 5 bases at V and 3 bases at J, with 16 bases in the middle. The CDR3 extends over 16 amino acids. Germline-derived CDR1 and CDR2 are SGHTA and FQGNSA. As DNA, the CDR3 is TGTGCCAGCAGCCTCCGTTACTTGGGTTCTAATGAAAAACTGTTTTTT. It translates to CASSLRYLGSNEKLFF.

The chain joins TRBV5-4 to TRBJ1-1; no definite D call. Germline assignment: CDR1 SGHNT and CDR2 YYREEE (reference sequence). The ends were cut back, 5 bases at V and 3 bases at J, with 11 bases in the middle. The CDR3 loop spans 13 amino acids. CDR3 DNA: TGTGCCAGCAGTCCCCGGGATTACACTGAAGCTTTCTTT. This encodes CASSPRDYTEAFF.

The rearrangement links TRBV1 to TRBJ1-2. TRBV1 is a documented pseudogene. CDR3 length equals 14 residues. CDR3 sequence: CTRWVVRKTYGYTF. The CDR3 DNA is TGCACCAGGTGGGTTGTGCGAAAGACCTATGGCTACACCTTC.

The chain recombines TRBV5-1 with TRBJ2-5, with D unclear. Germline loops: CDR1 SGHRS, CDR2 YFSETQ. Trimming cost V 4 bases and J 1 base, with 11 bases left between them. The CDR3 loop spans 14 amino acids. CDR3 DNA: TGCGCCAGCAGCCCGAGGTCCGCCCAAGAGACCCAGTACTTC. It translates to CASSPRSAQETQYF.

V and J are TRBV27 and TRBJ1-1, with D possibly being TRBD1 (6 bases). V was shortened by 5 bases and J by 1 base, with 11 bases between the two germline ends. The CDR3 contains 14 residues. The germline CDR1 and CDR2 sequences are MNHEY and SMNVEV (reference sequence). The CDR3 DNA is TGTGCCAGCAGTCCTCAGGGGCGGAACACTGAAGCTTTCTTT. This encodes CASSPQGRNTEAFF.

CDR3 in DNA: TGTGCCAGCAGTTACGAGGGGGATACGCAGCCCCAGCATTTT. This sequence encodes CASSYEGDTQPQHF. The V call is TRBV6-6, the J call TRBJ1-5; tentative D call: TRBD1 (6 bases). Germline V CDR1 and CDR2: MNHNY, SVGAGI (reference sequence). CDR3 length: 14 residues. Trimming left V 2 bases short and J 7 bases short, with 12 bases between.

V and J are TRBV2 and TRBJ2-5, with D possibly being TRBD1 (5 bases). The CDR3 loop spans 17 amino acids. Germline loops: CDR1 SNHLY, CDR2 FYNNEI. Deletions cut 0 bases from V and 1 base from J, with 15 bases between. CDR3 sequence reads: CASSEAGRGKIQETQYF. The DNA of the CDR3 is TGTGCCAGCAGTGAAGCGGGGCGTGGTAAAATCCAAGAGACCCAGTACTTC.

V and J are TRBV9 and TRBJ2-1; 14 bases agree with TRBD2. Germline trimming cut 3 bases from V and 8 bases from J; bases unmatched to any gene: 13. The CDR3 sequence is 18 residues long. The V gene's germline CDR1 is SGDLS and CDR2 YYNGEE. The CDR3 is CASSAYLGLAGGIDEQFF. The CDR3 DNA sequence: TGTGCCAGCAGCGCATACCTCGGACTAGCGGGAGGTATAGATGAGCAGTTCTTC.

The chain recombines TRBV11-2 with TRBJ2-5; D may be TRBD1 or TRBD2 (6 bases each). Germline V gene data show CDR1 as SGHAT and CDR2 as FQNNGV. The CDR3 is 14 amino acids. The ends were cut back, 1 base at V and 4 bases at J, with 10 bases in the middle. CDR3: CASSLVGGVETQYF. CDR3 in DNA: TGTGCCAGCAGCTTAGTGGGGGGCGTAGAGACCCAGTACTTC. Full variable domain (missing parts from reference TRBV11-2 and TRBJ2-5): EAGVAQSPRYKIIEKRQSVAFWCNPISGHATLYWYQQILGQGPKLLIQFQNNGVVDDSQLPKDRFSAERLKGVDSTLKIQPAKLEDSAVYLCASSLVGGVETQYFGPGTRLLVL.

The rearrangement uses TRBV5-1 and TRBJ1-1; 11 bases map to TRBD1. The CDR3 runs to 15 residues. Unmatched junction bases numbered 6, after V lost 3 bases and J lost 5 bases. CDR1 is SGHRS, CDR2 YFSETQ, per germline. The CDR3 here is CASSSQGTGGTEAFF. The CDR3 coding sequence is TGCGCCAGCAGCTCGCAGGGGACAGGGGGAACTGAAGCTTTCTTT.

This chain uses TRBV28 with TRBJ1-5; D is possibly TRBD1 (6 bases). CDR1 and CDR2 from the germline V gene are MDHEN and SYDVKM. The CDR3 is 14 amino acids. The CDR3 DNA reads TGTGCATGGTCCGGGGGCTGGCGCAATCAGCCCCAGCATTTT. Residues: CAWSGGWRNQPQHF.

This rearrangement joins TRBV2 to TRBJ1-4; no reliable D call. The germline V gene encodes CDR1 SNHLY and CDR2 FYNNEI. Deletions cut 5 bases from V and 3 bases from J, with 10 bases between. The CDR3 is 14 residues long. The CDR3 spells CASSSDSSNEKLFF. The CDR3 DNA is TGTGCCAGCAGTTCCGACTCTTCTAATGAAAAACTGTTTTTT.

This clone has more than one count but fewer than ten. Compared with germline, one end of the junction differs, possibly owing to a read error. The chain links TRBV11-2 to TRBJ2-4; 7 nucleotides line up with TRBD2. The germline V gene has CDR1 SGHAT and CDR2 FQNNGV. This CDR3 spans 13 amino acids. The CDR3 region is CASSLSGGRDPMF. The CDR3 DNA is TGTGCCAGCAGCCTCTCGGGGGGACGGGACCCCATGTTC. Variable domain in full (rest from reference TRBV11-2 and TRBJ2-4): EAGVAQSPRYKIIEKRQSVAFWCNPISGHATLYWYQQILGQGPKLLIQFQNNGVVDDSQLPKDRFSAERLKGVDSTLKIQPAKLEDSAVYLCASSLSGGRDPMFGAGTRLSVL.

The chain carries TRBV28 and TRBJ2-5, with a tentative D call TRBD1 (6 bases). CDR3 length equals 12 residues. Deletions cut 5 bases from V and 6 bases from J, with 10 bases between. Germline-derived CDR1 and CDR2 are MDHEN and SYDVKM. CDR3 in DNA: TGTGCCAGCAGTGGGGACATTCAGACCCAGTACTTC. This sequence encodes CASSGDIQTQYF.

This clone was counted a few times. V is TRBV30 and J is TRBJ1-5; TRBD1 aligns across 7 bases. V was pared by 5 bases and J by 5 bases, with 6 bases of the junction left unmatched. The CDR3 is made up of 13 amino acids. From germline, CDR1 is GTSNPN and CDR2 SVGIG (reference sequence). The DNA for the CDR3 is TGTGCCTGGTCCACAGGGGCCGATCAGCCCCAGCATTTT. This codes for CAWSTGADQPQHF.